This record looks at one T cell receptor (beta chain) sequence and its context. Its antigen is not identified. All of the isolated RNA was reverse transcribed, so expressed TCRB transcripts were sequenced. Naive, central memory and regulatory T cell samples came to a mean of approximately 3.57 million reads. Here immunoSEQ multiplex PCR was the method, and the copy in TCRdb shows in-frame clones only, minus some. Seen here are roughly 350,000 clones, about 11% observed once, and the top ten hold 0.015%. The sample originates from a study of beta chain features in type 1 diabetes. General study results and limits: There were fewer insertions and more deletions at the VDJ junctions of type 1 diabetes patients.

Sequenced: naive CD4+ T cells from blood. This receptor was taken from a woman in her 30s in good health.

The CDR3 spells CATNGQTSNTEAFF. The CDR3 DNA reads as TGTGCCACAAATGGACAGACCTCGAACACTGAAGCTTTCTTT. The rearrangement links TRBV10-3 to TRBJ1-1; tentatively, D is TRBD1 (6 bases). The CDR3 loop spans 14 amino acids. Germline CDR1 is ENHRY and CDR2 is SYGVKD. The ends were cut back, 10 bases at V and 1 base at J, with 16 bases in the middle.